A single sample gave rise to the 14 T cell receptor beta chains below, sequenced in a study of cytomegalovirus exposure and HLA in healthy donors. The PCR contained 60 Vbeta and 13 Jbeta primers. TCRdb's copy holds only in-frame clones and misses some; the assay was immunoSEQ multiplex PCR. The table shows about 150,000 clones, with over 70% occurring only once. The sample comprised PBMCs. These receptors originate from a man aged 25 to 40 in good health and CMV-seronegative.

V is TRBV9 and J is TRBJ1-6, with 10 bases matching TRBD1. Trimming cost V 4 bases and J 8 bases; bases outside gene matches: 6. The CDR3 extends over 15 amino acids. Germline loops: CDR1 SGDLS, CDR2 YYNGEE. CDR3 in DNA: TGTGCCAGCAGCATCCGGACAGGGGGAGATTCACCCCTCCACTTT. Protein: CASSIRTGGDSPLHF.

This clone appeared once. Its ends do not fully match the called genes, so a read error is possible. The chain links TRBV5-6 to TRBJ1-6; D may be TRBD1 (6 bases). Germline CDR1 reads SGHDT; CDR2 reads YYEEEE. This CDR3 has 13 residues. As DNA, the CDR3 is TGTGCCAGCGGCTCAGGGGTGGATTCACCCCTCAACTTT. This gives the protein CASGSGVDSPLNF.

The chain joins TRBV5-1 to TRBJ2-3; D may be TRBD1 (5 bases). V was shortened by 0 bases and J by 3 bases, with 8 bases between the two germline ends. Germline V CDR1 and CDR2: SGHRS, YFSETQ. CDR3 length equals 14 residues. The CDR3 nucleotides are TGCGCCAGCAGCTTGGTTAGGGGAACAGATACGCAGTATTTT. It specifies CASSLVRGTDTQYF.

The chain carries TRBV7-3 and TRBJ2-3; 7 nucleotides align to TRBD2. The V segment lost 2 bases and the J segment 3 bases; nucleotides outside the gene matches: 8. Germline assignment: CDR1 SGHTA and CDR2 FQGTGA. The CDR3 has 16 residues. The CDR3 nucleotides are TGTGCCAGCAGCTTAGATCCAGGTAGCGGGACAGATACGCAGTATTTT. This gives the protein CASSLDPGSGTDTQYF.

This clone was counted between two and nine times. This chain joins TRBV21-1 and TRBJ1-1; the DNA was not compared with TRBD1, the D call given in the table. TRBV21-1 is tagged as a pseudogene. The CDR3 extends over 13 amino acids. CDR3 sequence (DNA): TGTGCCAGCCAGGGGCCGGGCTGTTGGGGAGCTTTCTTT. Translation: CASQGPGCWGAFF.

The chain uses TRBV27 and TRBJ1-1; tentatively, D is TRBD1 (6 bases). This CDR3 has 13 amino acids. Germline loops: CDR1 MNHEY, CDR2 SMNVEV (reference sequence). The V end lost 11 bases, the J end lost 3 bases, and 16 bases lay between the germline ends. In DNA, the CDR3 is TGTGCCGCCGCCGCCAGGGGCCACACTGAAGCTTTCTTT. Amino acids: CAAAARGHTEAFF.

This clone was seen a few times. This sequence joins TRBV19 and TRBJ2-5, with a weak D call TRBD1 (6 bases). Germline CDR1 and CDR2: LNHDA and SQIVND (reference sequence). CDR3 length: 15 amino acids. V was pared by 1 base and J by 4 bases, with 13 bases between. In DNA form, the CDR3 reads TGTGCCAGTAGTATAGGGACAACCAGGGGAGAGACCCAGTACTTC. As protein: CASSIGTTRGETQYF.

The V gene is TRBV9, the J gene TRBJ2-1, with a weak D call TRBD1 (6 bases). The CDR3 extends over 16 amino acids. Trimming took 0 bases from V and 4 from J, leaving 14 bases between them. CDR1 is SGDLS, CDR2 YYNGEE, per germline. This CDR3 reads CASSVASDSIYNEQFF. CDR3 bases: TGTGCCAGCAGCGTAGCCTCGGACAGTATTTACAATGAGCAGTTCTTC.

In its sample, this clone was seen a few times. V is TRBV7-9 and J is TRBJ2-5; 10 bases agree with TRBD1. Matching the DNA end better, TRBJ2-7 makes the J call doubtful. CDR3 length: 16 residues. Germline V CDR1 and CDR2: SEHNR, FQNEAQ (reference sequence). The CDR3 loop reads CASSQAGTGDTYEQYF. DNA of the CDR3: TGTGCCAGCAGTCAAGCCGGGACAGGGGATACCTACGAGCAGTACTTC.

The chain employs TRBV11-2 and TRBJ1-6; weak D call: TRBD1 (6 bases). CDR3 length: 13 residues. The V end was cut by 3 bases, the J end by 7 bases, with 7 bases between. Germline V CDR1 and CDR2: SGHAT, FQNNGV. The CDR3 loop reads CASSFTGNSPLHF. For the CDR3, the DNA is TGTGCCAGCAGCTTCACAGGGAATTCACCCCTCCACTTT.

Written as DNA, the CDR3 is TGTGCCAGCAGACCGGGACTAGCGGGGATACAAGAGACCCAGTACTTC. This codes for CASRPGLAGIQETQYF. The V gene is TRBV7-6, the J gene TRBJ2-5, with TRBD2 identical over 13 bases. Germline V gene lookup returns CDR1 SGHVS and CDR2 FNYEAQ. This CDR3 is 16 amino acids long. Unmatched junction bases numbered 6, after V lost 6 bases and J lost 2 bases.

The chain combines TRBV5-5 with TRBJ1-2; weak D call: TRBD1 (6 bases). Germline CDR1 reads SGHKS; CDR2 reads YYEKEE (reference sequence). V was clipped by 0 bases and J by 3 bases, with 9 bases between them. The CDR3 has 14 amino acids. The chain's CDR3 is CASSLVPGDYGYTF. The CDR3 region has the DNA TGTGCCAGCAGCTTGGTCCCAGGGGACTATGGCTACACCTTC.

V usage is TRBV28 and J usage is TRBJ1-2, with 11 bases fitting TRBD1. Germline V gene sequence: CDR1 MDHEN, CDR2 SYDVKM. CDR3 length equals 16 residues. V was pared by 5 bases and J by 5 bases, with 10 bases of the junction left unmatched. CDR3 region: CASSGEWTGGGYGYTF. DNA for the CDR3: TGTGCCAGCAGTGGGGAATGGACAGGGGGCGGGTATGGCTACACCTTC.

V and J are TRBV11-1 and TRBJ1-4; D not resolved. V lost 4 bases and J lost 7, with 7 bases in between. Per germline, CDR1 SGHAT and CDR2 FQDESV (reference sequence). The CDR3 has 12 amino acids. CDR3 sequence (DNA): TGTGCCAGCAGCTCGGGTCTTGAAAAACTGTTTTTT. Amino acids: CASSSGLEKLFF.